These 12 T cell receptor gamma chains share one sample of origin, sequenced in a study of γδ T cells in repeated Plasmodium falciparum infection. Vgamma9/Vdelta2+ and Vdelta2-negative gammadelta T cells were flow-sorted from PBMC for bulk sequencing. TCRdb reprocessed the multiplex PCR reads using CATT. The sample lists 25,000 to 35,000 gamma-chain clones, roughly 1.4% occurring once. Material for sequencing was gamma-delta T cells from blood. These receptors were collected from a pool of human donors (malaria-infected and uninfected, not separated).

This clone occurred many times. A far larger clone is a single base away, which makes a read error likely. Other DNA sequences in this sample translate to the same CDR3. This rearrangement joins TRGV9 to TRGJP. With V trimmed by 3 bases and J by 11 bases, 7 bases remained unmatched. From germline, CDR1 is GITISATS and CDR2 ISYDGTV (reference sequence). This CDR3 spans 15 amino acids. The DNA for the CDR3 is TGTGCCTTGTGGGAGACGGAGCTGGGCAAAAAAATCAAGGTATTT. Amino acids: CALWETELGKKIKVF.

This clone came up a few times. It is likely a read error: a sequence one base away is far more abundant. This chain uses TRGV3 with TRGJ1 or TRGJ2. No J gene is reported in TCRdb; it was inferred here by comparing the DNA with germline. This CDR3 spans 15 amino acids. CDR1 and CDR2 from the germline V gene are VTNTFY and YDVSTARD (reference sequence). Trimming cost V 0 bases and J 7 bases; bases outside gene matches: 12. CDR3 region: CATWDRPSVSYKKLF. For the CDR3, the DNA is TGTGCCACCTGGGACAGGCCATCCGTCTCCTATAAGAAACTCTTT.

This clone was counted between two and nine times. The mismatch at residue 10 between this DNA's translation and the TCRdb protein of a much larger clone likely reflects a read error; the protein shown is translated from the DNA. J is TRGJ1 or TRGJ2 and V is TRGV4. TCRdb records no J gene; here it was assigned by comparing the DNA to germline. With 4 bases clipped from V and 9 bases from J, the junction kept 15 bases outside the gene matches. Germline V gene sequence: CDR1 EGSTGY, CDR2 YDSYTSSV. CDR3 length: 14 amino acids. The CDR3 spells CATWDGRGHSKKLF. CDR3 DNA sequence: TGTGCCACCTGGGACGGGAGGGGGCATAGTAAGAAACTCTTT.

This clone was picked up a small number of times. The amino acid sequence in TCRdb belongs to a much larger clone and departs from this DNA's translation at residue 11, likely a sequencing read error; the sequence shown is translated from the DNA. V gene TRGV9 combines with J gene TRGJP. TCRdb gives no J gene; it was assigned here by matching the DNA to germline. The junction had 15 bases not matched to a gene; V was cut back by 1 base and J by 15 bases. The CDR3 extends over 17 amino acids. Germline V CDR1 and CDR2: GITISATS, ISYDGTV (reference sequence). CDR3 protein: CALWEVRAGGDKKIKVF. The DNA of the CDR3 is TGTGCCTTGTGGGAGGTCCGGGCAGGTGGGGACAAAAAAATCAAGGTATTT.

This clone was counted a few times. Only one base separates this from a far larger clonotype, so it likely reflects a read error. The V gene call reads TRGV9; no J gene was called. The CDR3 covers 11 residues. Germline CDR1 GITISATS, CDR2 ISYDGTV (reference sequence). In nucleotides, the CDR3 is TGTGCCTTATGGGAGGTGGGGGTAAAACTCTTT. It is translated as CALWEVGVKLF.

In this sample, this clone turned up a few times. This sequence may be a read error, since a much larger clone differs from it by one base. The chain has TRGV4 and TRGJP2. CDR1 and CDR2 from the germline V gene are EGSTGY and YDSYTSSV. The CDR3 consists of 15 residues. This CDR3 is CATWDGRASDWVKTF. The CDR3 DNA is TGTGCCACCTGGGATGGTCGGGCGAGTGATTGGGTCAAGACGTTT.

This clone was counted ten times or more. A far more abundant clone sits one base away, making this likely a read error. Other DNA sequences in the same sample also yield this CDR3. The chain has TRGV9 and TRGJ1 or TRGJ2. Here the J gene was assigned by germline matching of the DNA, as TCRdb has none. The CDR3 runs to 12 residues. Germline V CDR1 and CDR2: GITISATS, ISYDGTV (reference sequence). The CDR3 region has the DNA TGCGCCTTGTGGGAGGTGCCGAGAAAGAAACTCTTT. It specifies CALWEVPRKKLF.

This clone was observed at least ten times. TCRdb shows a much larger clone's protein in place of this DNA's translation, and the two differ at residue 14, likely through a read error; the protein shown is translated from the DNA. The rearrangement links TRGV9 to TRGJP. As TCRdb names no J gene, one was assigned here on the basis of a DNA match to germline. Germline V gene sequence: CDR1 GITISATS, CDR2 ISYDGTV (reference sequence). CDR3 length: 17 amino acids. The chain's CDR3 is CALWEVSQELGKKTKVF. In DNA, the CDR3 is TGTGCCTTGTGGGAGGTGTCCCAAGAGTTGGGCAAAAAAACCAAGGTATTT.

This clone came up a few times. The TCRdb record carries a much larger clone's protein, which differs from this DNA's translation at residue 8; a read error is the likely cause, and the protein listed here is the DNA translation. V and J are TRGV3 and TRGJ1 or TRGJ2. The J gene, absent from TCRdb, was called here by matching the DNA to germline. Germline assignment: CDR1 VTNTFY and CDR2 YDVSTARD (reference sequence). The V segment lost 2 bases and the J segment 12 bases; nucleotides outside the gene matches: 10. The CDR3 contains 12 residues. The CDR3 reads CATWDTPSSKLF. Here the CDR3 DNA reads TGTGCCACCTGGGACACCCCTTCATCGAAACTCTTT.

Concerning this clone itself: TCRdb's protein, taken from a much larger clone, differs from this DNA's translation at residue 3, likely owing to a read error; the protein displayed comes from the DNA. The chain combines TRGV2 with TRGJ1 or TRGJ2. Because TCRdb records no J gene, it was assigned here through a match of the DNA to germline. CDR3 length: 13 amino acids. The germline gives CDR1 EGSNGY, CDR2 YDSYNSKV. The CDR3 coding sequence is TGTGCCCCCTGGGACGGGCAAAGTTATAAGAAACTCTTT. This encodes CAPWDGQSYKKLF.

This clone came up a few times. This DNA translates differently at residue 3 from the TCRdb protein, which is that of a much larger clone; a read error is likely, and the protein shown is the DNA's own translation. The CDR3 DNA reads as TGTGCCGCCTGCTGGGGTTATAAGAAACTCTTT. Its translation is CAACWGYKKLF. J is TRGJ1 or TRGJ2 and V is TRGV8. The J gene is not listed in TCRdb, so it was assigned here from a DNA match to germline. CDR3 length: 11 amino acids. From germline, CDR1 is VENAVY and CDR2 YDSYNSRV.

This clone was recorded at least ten times. The mismatch at residue 8 between this DNA's translation and the TCRdb protein of a much larger clone likely reflects a read error; the protein shown is translated from the DNA. V gene TRGV9 combines with J gene TRGJP. V lost 2 bases, J lost 12 bases, and 7 bases stayed unmatched. The V gene's germline CDR1 is GITISATS and CDR2 ISYDGTV (reference sequence). The CDR3 extends over 15 amino acids. CDR3 coding DNA: TGTGCCTTGTGGGAGGATCGGTCGGGCAAAAAAATCAAGGTATTT. Protein product: CALWEDRSGKKIKVF.